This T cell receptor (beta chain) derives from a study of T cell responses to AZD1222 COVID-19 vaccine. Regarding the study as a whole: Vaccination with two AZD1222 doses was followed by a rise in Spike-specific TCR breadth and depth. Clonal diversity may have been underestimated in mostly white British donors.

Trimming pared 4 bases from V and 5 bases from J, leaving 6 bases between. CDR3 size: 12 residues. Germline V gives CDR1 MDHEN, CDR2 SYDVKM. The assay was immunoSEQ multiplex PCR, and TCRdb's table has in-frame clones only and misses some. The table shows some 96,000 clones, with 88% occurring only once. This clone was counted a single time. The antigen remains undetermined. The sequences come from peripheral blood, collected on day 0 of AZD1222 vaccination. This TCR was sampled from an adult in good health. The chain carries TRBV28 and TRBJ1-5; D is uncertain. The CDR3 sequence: CASSSPYQPQHF. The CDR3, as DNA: TGTGCCAGCAGTTCCCCGTATCAGCCCCAGCATTTT.